What follows are 26 T cell receptor beta chains derived from one specimen sequenced in a study of CD8 T cells in Susac syndrome. Random-hexamer reverse transcription was applied to roughly 0.5 to 1 ug RNA. TCRdb redid the calling of the immunoSEQ multiplex PCR reads with MiXCR, one entry per CDR3 protein. The sample contains about 300,000 distinct CDR3 sequences, just over 90% of which appear only once. Sequenced input: CD4+ T cells from PBMCs. The receptors were gathered from a human donor with multiple sclerosis.

The CDR3 DNA follows: TGTGCCAGCAGTTTAGCGGGACAGCCTTTTTACGAGCAGTACTTC. Its translation: CASSLAGQPFYEQYF. The chain couples TRBV2 to TRBJ2-7; the D gene is possibly TRBD2 (8 bases). Germline-derived CDR1 and CDR2 are SNHLY and FYNNEI. CDR3 length: 15 amino acids. The germline V and J ends were trimmed by 5 bases and 4 bases, with 18 bases remaining between them.

The CDR3 sequence: CASSPQGLNQPQHF. In DNA, the CDR3 is TGTGCCAGCAGCCCACAGGGGCTGAATCAGCCCCAGCATTTT. This chain joins TRBV5-6 and TRBJ1-5, with 7 bases matching TRBD1. Trimming cost V 4 bases and J 4 bases; bases outside gene matches: 5. Germline loops: CDR1 SGHDT, CDR2 YYEEEE. This CDR3 is built from 14 residues.

This rearrangement joins TRBV12-3 or TRBV12-4 to TRBJ2-6, with 9 nucleotides matching TRBD1. This CDR3 is built from 17 residues. V was clipped by 6 bases and J by 2 bases; unmatched bases: 8. The CDR3 loop reads CASSPQGAATGANVLTF. The DNA of the CDR3 is TGTGCCAGCAGCCCACAGGGGGCGGCGACTGGGGCCAACGTCCTGACTTTC.

The gene calls are TRBV3-1 and TRBJ2-7; TRBD1 matches 7 bases. Trimming at V came to 4 bases and at J to 5 bases, leaving 8 bases not matched to a gene. This CDR3 is 14 amino acids long. CDR1 is LGHDT, CDR2 YNNKEL, per germline (reference sequence). CDR3 amino acids: CASSPKDRDHEQYF. The CDR3 DNA is TGTGCCAGCAGCCCAAAAGACAGGGACCACGAGCAGTACTTC.

This clonotype was recorded a few times. J is TRBJ2-5 and V is TRBV18; D gene ambiguous. The germline V and J ends were trimmed by 9 bases and 1 base, with 12 bases remaining between them. Germline CDR1 reads KGHSH; CDR2 reads LQKENI. The CDR3 extends over 13 amino acids. The CDR3 DNA reads as TGTGCCAGTAGTCCTACCGGCCAAGAGACCCAGTACTTC. It encodes CASSPTGQETQYF.

The rearrangement uses TRBV12-3 or TRBV12-4 and TRBJ1-3, with a tentative D call TRBD1 (5 bases). This CDR3 contains 14 residues. The V gene lost 6 bases and the J gene lost 3 bases, with 12 bases spanning the gap. CDR3 protein: CASRPIGGGNTIYF. Written as DNA, the CDR3 is TGTGCCAGCAGGCCGATCGGGGGTGGAAACACCATATATTTT.

CDR3 protein: CASSYSTGREQYF. The CDR3 nucleotides read TGTGCCAGCAGTTACTCGACAGGGCGCGAGCAGTACTTC. J is TRBJ2-7 and V is TRBV6-2 or TRBV6-3; 7 bases are a match to TRBD1. Trimming took 0 bases from V and 6 from J; bases not matched to a gene: 2. CDR3 size: 13 residues. Germline V CDR1 and CDR2: MNHEY, SVGEGT.

The gene calls are TRBV20-1 and TRBJ2-3; the D gene is possibly TRBD2 (6 bases). The V end lost 4 bases, the J end lost 1 base, and 18 bases lay between the germline ends. From germline, CDR1 is DFQATT and CDR2 SNEGSKA (reference sequence). This CDR3 region has 16 residues. The CDR3 region has the DNA TGCAGTGCTACGCCGCGATGGCGGAGGGGCACAGATACGCAGTATTTT. Its translation: CSATPRWRRGTDTQYF.

This clonotype has only one observation. The chain employs TRBV19 and TRBJ2-5; 8 positions match TRBD1. V was clipped by 0 bases and J by 6 bases; unmatched bases: 9. The CDR3 has 16 residues. In germline, CDR1 is LNHDA, CDR2 SQIVND (reference sequence). CDR3 residues: CASSIDTPGGGKTQYF. The CDR3 DNA is TGTGCCAGTAGTATAGATACCCCAGGGGGCGGAAAGACCCAGTACTTC.

The V gene is TRBV12-3 or TRBV12-4, the J gene TRBJ2-3; D not resolved. V was pared by 3 bases and J by 1 base, with 8 bases between. The CDR3 has 14 residues. The CDR3 region has the DNA TGTGCCAGCAGTTTTTGGCAGGGCACAGATACGCAGTATTTT. Protein sequence: CASSFWQGTDTQYF.

This sequence joins TRBV5-1 and TRBJ2-7, with D perhaps matching TRBD2 (5 bases). Germline V gene data show CDR1 as SGHRS and CDR2 as YFSETQ. Trimming cost V 6 bases and J 4 bases, with 20 bases left between them. The CDR3 is made up of 15 amino acids. The CDR3 DNA follows: TGCGCCAGCACCCAGAACGCCGGGAAGAGGTACGAGCAGTACTTC. It is translated as CASTQNAGKRYEQYF.

The chain couples TRBV30 to TRBJ1-5; D ambiguous. V lost 1 base, J lost 0 bases, and 7 bases lay in between. This CDR3 spans 14 amino acids. Germline CDR1 is GTSNPN and CDR2 is SVGIG (reference sequence). CDR3 in amino acids: CAWSGRVSNQPQHF. The CDR3 coding sequence is TGTGCCTGGAGTGGTAGGGTTAGCAATCAGCCCCAGCATTTT.

The rearrangement uses TRBV27 and TRBJ2-5; D call uncertain. The V gene's germline CDR1 is MNHEY and CDR2 SMNVEV (reference sequence). V gave up 6 bases and J gave up 4 bases, with 15 bases separating them. The CDR3 totals 14 residues. CDR3 residues: CASRPLQVRETQYF. CDR3 coding DNA: TGTGCCAGCAGACCCCTCCAGGTCCGAGAGACCCAGTACTTC.

J is TRBJ1-2 and V is TRBV10-2, with 7 bases aligning to TRBD1. The germline gives CDR1 WSHSY, CDR2 SAAADI. Trimming removed 3 bases from V and 4 bases from J; junction bases left unmatched: 8. The CDR3 runs 15 residues. CDR3 region: CASSDPTGTVYGYTF. As DNA, the CDR3 is TGCGCCAGCAGTGACCCAACGGGGACAGTCTATGGCTACACCTTC.

This chain uses TRBV5-1 with TRBJ1-1; 10 nucleotides agree with TRBD1. Germline V gene lookup returns CDR1 SGHRS and CDR2 YFSETQ. Trimming cost V 0 bases and J 4 bases; bases outside gene matches: 6. The CDR3 runs 16 residues. CDR3 DNA sequence: TGCGCCAGCAGCTTGGACATTGGGACAGGGGCCACTGAAGCTTTCTTT. Protein: CASSLDIGTGATEAFF.

V gene TRBV19 combines with J gene TRBJ2-5; D is unresolved. There are 14 residues in the CDR3. CDR1 LNHDA and CDR2 SQIVND come from the germline V gene (reference sequence). The germline V and J ends were trimmed by 3 bases and 3 bases, with 11 bases remaining between them. As DNA, the CDR3 is TGTGCCAGTAGTATTCGGTGGGCGGAAGAGACCCAGTACTTC. This codes for CASSIRWAEETQYF.

This sequence joins TRBV7-8 and TRBJ2-5; 7 bases match TRBD2. The CDR3 length is 15 residues. The junction had 6 bases not matched to a gene; V was cut back by 4 bases and J by 1 base. Germline V CDR1 and CDR2: SGHVS, FQNEAQ. The CDR3 bases are TGTGCCAGCAGCTCAGCGGGACTCCGCCAAGAGACCCAGTACTTC. This gives the protein CASSSAGLRQETQYF.

The chain carries TRBV6-1 and TRBJ1-2; tentatively, D is TRBD1 (6 bases). Germline values: CDR1 MNHNS, CDR2 SASEGT. The CDR3 consists of 14 residues. V gave up 1 base and J gave up 8 bases, with 14 bases separating them. The DNA of the CDR3 is TGTGCCAGCAGTGAAGGGGGGGCGGTGCGGGGCTACACCTTC. Translated, it gives CASSEGGAVRGYTF.

The rearrangement links TRBV6-5 to TRBJ2-5; maybe TRBD2 (5 bases). Trimming stripped 3 bases from V and 1 base from J, with 9 bases between. CDR1 is MNHEY, CDR2 SVGAGI, per germline. The CDR3 is made up of 14 amino acids. The CDR3 sequence is CASSYGSFQETQYF. CDR3 DNA: TGTGCCAGCAGTTATGGGAGTTTCCAAGAGACCCAGTACTTC.

J is TRBJ1-5 and V is TRBV7-9; D gene uncertain. Deletions cut 2 bases from V and 7 bases from J, with 24 bases between. The CDR3 runs to 18 residues. CDR1 is SEHNR, CDR2 FQNEAQ, per germline (reference sequence). The CDR3 nucleotides are TGTGCCAGCAGCTTACGGGTAGGGATGCTTGAGCTGGAACAGCCCCAGCATTTT. Translation: CASSLRVGMLELEQPQHF.

The rearrangement joins TRBV7-2 to TRBJ2-1; perhaps TRBD2 as D (5 bases). The CDR3 is 13 amino acids. Trimming pared 8 bases from V and 2 bases from J, leaving 10 bases between. The germline CDR1 and CDR2 sequences are SGHTA and FQGNSA. The CDR3 DNA reads TGTGCCAGCGCGGTGGGAGCCTACAATGAGCAGTTCTTC. Amino acid sequence: CASAVGAYNEQFF. The complete variable domain, with remaining parts taken from reference TRBV7-2 and TRBJ2-1, reads GAGVSQSPSNKVTEKGKDVELRCDPISGHTALYWYRQSLGQGLEFLIYFQGNSAPDKSGLPSDRFSAERTGGSVSTLTIQRTQQEDSAVYLCASAVGAYNEQFFGPGTRLTVL.

CDR3 sequence: CASSLYRSSYEQYF. Here the CDR3 DNA reads TGTGCCAGCAGCCTGTATAGGAGCTCCTACGAGCAGTACTTC. The V gene is TRBV3-1, the J gene TRBJ2-7; D is ambiguous. There are 14 residues in the CDR3. Deletions cut 4 bases from V and 0 bases from J, with 10 bases between. CDR1 and CDR2 (germline): LGHDT, YNNKEL (reference sequence).

The chain joins TRBV7-9 to TRBJ2-3; D perhaps matches TRBD2 (5 bases). With 3 bases removed from V and 2 bases from J, the gap between germline ends came to 9 bases. Germline CDR1 reads SEHNR; CDR2 reads FQNEAQ (reference sequence). This CDR3 spans 14 amino acids. CDR3: CASSLEDYTDTQYF. The CDR3 DNA follows: TGTGCCAGCAGCTTGGAAGACTACACAGATACGCAGTATTTT.

This chain connects TRBV11-1 to TRBJ1-5, with TRBD1 as a possible D gene (6 bases). CDR1 and CDR2 from the germline V gene are SGHAT and FQDESV (reference sequence). Trimming took off 5 bases at V and 7 bases at J, with 12 bases between the two ends. This CDR3 is built from 13 residues. CDR3 nucleotide sequence: TGTGCCAGCAGCGTCACACAGGGCCAGCCCCAGCATTTT. As protein: CASSVTQGQPQHF.

This chain joins TRBV7-9 and TRBJ2-3; D remains unclear. Germline lookup yields CDR1 SEHNR and CDR2 FQNEAQ (reference sequence). The length of the CDR3 is 15 residues. Trimming shortened V by 1 base and J by 3 bases, and 11 bases separated the two germline ends. CDR3 bases: TGTGCCAGCAGCTTAGGGGCGGCTCTGACAGATACGCAGTATTTT. The encoded protein is CASSLGAALTDTQYF.

The V and J genes are TRBV3-1 and TRBJ2-1; 7 nucleotides align to TRBD1. The CDR3 sequence is 15 residues long. J was trimmed by 3 bases and V by 4 bases; bases with no gene match: 6. Germline-derived CDR1 and CDR2 are LGHDT and YNNKEL (reference sequence). DNA of the CDR3: TGTGCCAGCAGCCGAGACAGGGATGGCTACAATGAGCAGTTCTTC. It is translated as CASSRDRDGYNEQFF.